Following are 25 T cell receptor beta chains from one sample sequenced in a study of response to subunit inactivated influenza vaccine. TCRdb called the RT-PCR reads again in MiXCR, with one record for every CDR3 protein. The sample carries about half a million distinct CDR3 sequences, approximately 7.6% recorded once. The source material was PBMCs from blood, sampled less than 30 months after vaccination. These receptors were collected from a man in his fifties or sixties who received an inactivated influenza vaccine.

This clonotype was seen at least ten times. The chain combines TRBV4-1 with TRBJ1-2; the match to TRBD1 covers 9 bases. Looked up from germline, CDR1 is MGHRA and CDR2 is YSYEKL. Trimming cost V 0 bases and J 13 bases; bases outside gene matches: 18. The CDR3 sequence is 17 residues long. CDR3 nucleotides: TGCGCCAGCAGCCAAGAAGGCCTTCTACAGGGGGCGTGGGGAATCACCTTC. Amino acids: CASSQEGLLQGAWGITF.

The chain couples TRBV28 to TRBJ2-1; 10 bases are a match to TRBD1. V shed 7 bases, J shed 7 bases, and the junction held 4 bases outside the gene matches. The CDR3 is 13 amino acids. Looked up from germline, CDR1 is MDHEN and CDR2 is SYDVKM. The CDR3 DNA is TGTGCCAGCAAGACAGGGGGCCTTAATGAGCAGTTCTTC. It is translated as CASKTGGLNEQFF.

This clonotype was counted a few times. The chain joins TRBV9 to TRBJ1-2; no clear D. CDR3 length: 14 amino acids. Per the germline V gene, CDR1 is SGDLS and CDR2 is YYNGEE. Trimming pared 4 bases from V and 1 base from J, leaving 11 bases between. CDR3 protein: CASSIRTDNYGYTF. The DNA for the CDR3 is TGTGCCAGCAGCATTAGGACGGATAACTATGGCTACACCTTC.

This clonotype was counted between two and nine times. The CDR3: CASSLDRTNYGYTF. In DNA form, the CDR3 reads TGTGCCAGCAGCTTGGACAGGACAAACTATGGCTACACCTTC. J is TRBJ1-2 and V is TRBV5-8, with D perhaps matching TRBD1 (5 bases). The germline V gene has CDR1 SGHTS and CDR2 YDEGEE. V was shortened by 0 bases and J by 2 bases, with 8 bases between the two germline ends. This CDR3 has 14 residues.

This clonotype was picked up a small number of times. V is TRBV10-2 and J is TRBJ2-7; 11 nucleotides align to TRBD2. The CDR3 spans 16 residues. The trim removed 3 bases at V and 2 bases at J, leaving 6 bases unmatched. The germline CDR1 and CDR2 sequences are WSHSY and SAAADI. This chain's CDR3 is CASSESVAGGTYEQYF. CDR3 DNA: TGCGCCAGCAGTGAATCAGTAGCGGGGGGGACCTACGAGCAGTACTTC.

This clonotype was recorded at least ten times. The V and J genes are TRBV5-5 and TRBJ2-6; no clear D. V was cut by 1 base and J by 4 bases, with 12 bases left in between. Germline assignment: CDR1 SGHKS and CDR2 YYEKEE (reference sequence). The CDR3 has 16 residues. CDR3 in amino acids: CASSLSNRAGANVLTF. The CDR3 coding sequence is TGTGCCAGCAGCTTGTCAAATCGGGCGGGGGCCAACGTCCTGACTTTC.

This clonotype was picked up many times. V usage is TRBV5-1 and J usage is TRBJ2-3, with TRBD2 as a possible D gene (5 bases). The CDR3 has 15 residues. V was pared by 4 bases and J by 1 base, with 13 bases between. Germline CDR1 is SGHRS and CDR2 is YFSETQ. The CDR3 spells CASSVLTRRTDTQYF. As DNA, the CDR3 is TGCGCCAGCAGCGTCCTTACTAGACGCACAGATACGCAGTATTTT. Drawing the rest from reference TRBV5-1 and TRBJ2-3, the complete variable domain is KAGVTQTPRYLIKTRGQQVTLSCSPISGHRSVSWYQQTPGQGLQFLFEYFSETQRNKGNFPGRFSGRQFSNSRSEMNVSTLELGDSALYLCASSVLTRRTDTQYFGPGTRLTVL.

The chain is built from TRBV7-2 and TRBJ2-2, with 8 bases lining up with TRBD1. The V segment lost 4 bases and the J segment 4 bases; nucleotides outside the gene matches: 5. Germline V lookup: CDR1 SGHTA, CDR2 FQGNSA. The CDR3 consists of 15 residues. The CDR3 loop is CASSSTGAGTGELFF. The CDR3 nucleotides read TGTGCCAGCAGCTCGACAGGGGCCGGCACCGGGGAGCTGTTTTTT. The full variable domain, completed using reference TRBV7-2 and TRBJ2-2, is GAGVSQSPSNKVTEKGKDVELRCDPISGHTALYWYRQSLGQGLEFLIYFQGNSAPDKSGLPSDRFSAERTGGSVSTLTIQRTQQEDSAVYLCASSSTGAGTGELFFGEGSRLTVL.

A word on this clonotype: With a much larger clone just one base away, this may be a read error. The chain carries TRBV5-6 and TRBJ2-7; 8 bases are a match to TRBD2. Germline CDR1 is SGHDT and CDR2 is YYEEEE. The V and J ends lost 4 bases and 5 bases, in that order; junction bases with no gene match: 11. The CDR3 runs to 15 residues. DNA for the CDR3: TGTGCCAGCAGCGCGACCGGGACTAGGAGCCACGAGCAGTACTTC. The encoded protein is CASSATGTRSHEQYF.

This clonotype was detected a few times. The genes are TRBV7-9 and TRBJ2-7; the match to TRBD2 covers 8 bases. Germline CDR1 reads SEHNR; CDR2 reads FQNEAQ (reference sequence). CDR3 length: 15 amino acids. V gave up 8 bases and J gave up 2 bases; unmatched junction bases: 11. The CDR3: CASREGRTETYEQYF. Written as DNA, the CDR3 is TGTGCCAGCCGGGAGGGACGGACGGAAACCTACGAGCAGTACTTC. The variable domain in full, completed from reference TRBV7-9 and TRBJ2-7, reads DTGVSQNPRHKITKRGQNVTFRCDPISEHNRLYWYRQTLGQGPEFLTYFQNEAQLEKSRLLSDRFSAERPKGSFSTLEIQRTEQGDSAMYLCASREGRTETYEQYFGPGTRLTVT.

The chain employs TRBV11-3 and TRBJ2-7; maybe TRBD2 (5 bases). The V end was cut by 0 bases, the J end by 5 bases, with 8 bases between. Germline V CDR1 and CDR2: SGHNT, YENEEA. This CDR3 comprises 13 residues. The CDR3 sequence is CASSLDARDEQYF. The CDR3 nucleotides read TGTGCCAGCAGCTTAGATGCGCGGGACGAGCAGTACTTC.

The chain combines TRBV15 with TRBJ2-7, with a weak D call TRBD2 (5 bases). This CDR3 has 15 residues. CDR1 is LNHNV and CDR2 is YYDKDF in the germline V gene (reference sequence). Trimming took off 0 bases at V and 2 bases at J, with 11 bases between the two ends. The CDR3 coding sequence is TGTGCCACCAGCAGAGAAGGAGGCTCCGCCTACGAGCAGTACTTC. Translation gives CATSREGGSAYEQYF.

The chain carries TRBV29-1 and TRBJ2-5, with unresolved D. Germline V gene sequence: CDR1 SQVTM, CDR2 ANQGSEA. V lost 1 base and J lost 5, with 11 bases in between. CDR3 size: 13 residues. The CDR3: CSVEAGYGETQYF. CDR3 bases: TGCAGCGTTGAAGCGGGCTACGGGGAGACCCAGTACTTC.

This clonotype has a handful of counts. V usage is TRBV27 and J usage is TRBJ2-4, with D hard to call. The CDR3 totals 13 residues. V dropped 0 bases and J dropped 6 bases, with 6 bases sitting between them. The germline CDR1 and CDR2 sequences are MNHEY and SMNVEV (reference sequence). CDR3 protein: CASSLSWGNIQYF. The DNA of the CDR3 is TGTGCCAGCAGTTTATCGTGGGGAAACATTCAGTACTTC.

The V and J genes are TRBV12-3 or TRBV12-4 and TRBJ2-2; 9 bases align to TRBD2. This CDR3 is 13 amino acids long. The CDR3: CAAGGANTGELFF. The CDR3 region has the DNA TGTGCAGCGGGGGGCGCGAACACCGGGGAGCTGTTTTTT.

This chain links TRBV7-2 with TRBJ2-7; TRBD2 matches 7 bases. The CDR3 sequence is 16 residues long. Germline values: CDR1 SGHTA, CDR2 FQGNSA. The V segment lost 0 bases and the J segment 2 bases; nucleotides outside the gene matches: 7. CDR3 sequence (DNA): TGTGCCAGCAGCTTAGCTAGGCTAGCGGCGCCCTACGAGCAGTACTTC. Its protein product is CASSLARLAAPYEQYF.

The V and J genes are TRBV7-8 and TRBJ2-7, with 8 nucleotides matching TRBD1. J gave up 3 bases and V 3 bases, and 4 bases lay outside the gene matches. The CDR3 consists of 14 residues. Germline V gene data show CDR1 as SGHVS and CDR2 as FQNEAQ. The CDR3 sequence: CASSFAGQGYEQYF. Here the CDR3 DNA reads TGTGCCAGCAGCTTTGCTGGACAGGGCTACGAGCAGTACTTC.

The genes are TRBV27 and TRBJ2-5, with D hard to call. Between the trimmed V and J ends, which lost 6 bases and 1 base, there was a span of 9 bases. The CDR3 has 13 residues. Per germline, CDR1 MNHEY and CDR2 SMNVEV (reference sequence). This chain's CDR3 is CASRSHSQETQYF. CDR3 in DNA: TGTGCCAGCAGGTCACACAGCCAAGAGACCCAGTACTTC.

CDR3 loop: CAISVSSGLNTGELFF. In DNA, the CDR3 is TGTGCCATCAGTGTGTCTAGCGGGTTGAACACCGGGGAGCTGTTTTTT. The V gene is TRBV10-3, the J gene TRBJ2-2; 8 nucleotides agree with TRBD2. This CDR3 contains 16 residues. V gave up 4 bases and J gave up 1 base; unmatched junction bases: 5. Per the germline V gene, CDR1 is ENHRY and CDR2 is SYGVKD.

The chain combines TRBV6-5 with TRBJ2-3; D possibly corresponds to TRBD2 (6 bases). From germline, CDR1 is MNHEY and CDR2 SVGAGI. This CDR3 region has 15 residues. Trimming removed 0 bases at V and 2 bases at J, with 9 bases between. The CDR3 spells CASSYSASDTDTQYF. In DNA, the CDR3 is TGTGCCAGCAGTTACTCGGCTAGCGACACAGATACGCAGTATTTT.

This clonotype showed up many times. The chain has TRBV20-1 and TRBJ2-1, with no clear D. The germline V gene has CDR1 DFQATT and CDR2 SNEGSKA (reference sequence). The V end was cut by 6 bases, the J end by 2 bases, with 5 bases between. This CDR3 is 11 amino acids long. The CDR3: CSAETYNEQFF. DNA of the CDR3: TGCAGTGCGGAAACCTACAATGAGCAGTTCTTC.

DNA of the CDR3: TGCGCCAGCAGCCAAGAAATCCCTGGGGATAATTCACCCCTCCACTTT. As protein: CASSQEIPGDNSPLHF. The J gene is TRBJ1-6, the V gene TRBV4-3; D is uncertain. CDR3 length equals 16 residues. CDR1 and CDR2 from the germline V gene are LGHNA and YSLEER. V lost 0 bases and J 5 bases, leaving 11 bases between the germline ends.

This chain joins TRBV5-8 and TRBJ1-1; D is uncertain. Trimming pared 6 bases from V and 1 base from J, leaving 7 bases between. Germline loops: CDR1 SGHTS, CDR2 YDEGEE. This CDR3 is built from 12 residues. For the CDR3, the DNA is TGTGCCAGCAACAATAGGAACACTGAAGCTTTCTTT. It yields the protein CASNNRNTEAFF.

This chain uses TRBV20-1 with TRBJ2-3; weak D call: TRBD1 (6 bases). The V and J ends lost 0 bases and 0 bases respectively, with 16 bases between them. Germline V gene sequence: CDR1 DFQATT, CDR2 SNEGSKA (reference sequence). The CDR3 sequence is 17 residues long. The CDR3 loop reads CSARDRRGFTSTDTQYF. CDR3 nucleotide sequence: TGCAGTGCTAGAGATCGTAGGGGGTTCACTAGCACAGATACGCAGTATTTT.

This clonotype has at least ten counts. V is TRBV20-1 and J is TRBJ1-5, with unresolved D. Germline-derived CDR1 and CDR2 are DFQATT and SNEGSKA (reference sequence). This CDR3 is built from 16 residues. V lost 0 bases and J 5 bases, leaving 17 bases between the germline ends. The CDR3 DNA reads as TGCAGTGCTAGAGATCGAAGGATACCCGCCGATCAGCCCCAGCATTTT. Translated, it gives CSARDRRIPADQPQHF.